These T cell receptor beta chains were read from a single sample in a study of blood T cells in healthy people across ages. A single record per CDR3 protein comes from TCRdb applying MiXCR to the 5' RACE reads. The sample has around 1,900,000 distinct CDR3 sequences; about two fifths are singletons. The source material was blood. These receptor sequences come from a human donor in good health. Both conserved end residues are part of each CDR3. The order of the fields is J gene, D gene, clone size, V gene, CDR3 protein, CDR3 DNA. A D gene is named only where the DNA matches it firmly. Some rows mark clone size as missing; the rest say once, few, many or name a class of expanded clone.

TRBJ1-1 | . | few | TRBV15 | CATSRVSTSEAFF | TGTGCCACCAGCAGAGTAAGTACGAGTGAAGCTTTCTTT
TRBJ1-4 | TRBD1 | . | TRBV11-2 | CASSLDRDHAANEKLFF | TGTGCCAGCAGCTTGGACAGGGATCATGCAGCTAATGAAAAACTGTTTTTT
TRBJ1-2 | . | few | TRBV6-2/TRBV6-3 | CASSFREVLSLTF | TGTGCCAGCAGTTTTCGGGAGGTCCTCTCGCTCACCTTC
TRBJ1-1 | . | few | TRBV6-2/TRBV6-3 | CASSYSAGFTEAFF | TGTGCCAGCAGTTACTCGGCGGGGTTCACTGAAGCTTTCTTT
TRBJ2-1 | TRBD2 | . | TRBV20-1 | CSARDSGGRDNEQFF | TGCAGTGCTAGAGATAGCGGGGGGCGGGACAATGAGCAGTTCTTC
TRBJ2-7 | . | . | TRBV6-1 | CASSKETFAEQYF | TGTGCCAGCAGTAAAGAAACATTCGCCGAGCAGTACTTC
TRBJ2-7 | TRBD1 | . | TRBV7-6 | CASSLPAGQGGEQYF | TGTGCCAGCAGCTTACCAGCCGGACAGGGTGGCGAGCAGTACTTC
TRBJ1-2 | . | . | TRBV20-1 | CSALSRDRVANYGYTF | TGCAGTGCTCTCAGCCGGGACCGAGTAGCTAACTATGGCTACACCTTC
TRBJ2-5 | TRBD1 | many | TRBV29-1 | CSGYTGVETQYF | TGCAGCGGGTACACAGGGGTTGAGACCCAGTACTTC
TRBJ2-7 | . | many | TRBV11-2 | CASRRGAHEQYF | TGTGCCAGCAGAAGGGGGGCCCACGAGCAGTACTTC
TRBJ2-1 | TRBD1 | . | TRBV9 | CASSVLGGLEQFF | TGTGCCAGCAGCGTACTAGGGGGCCTTGAGCAGTTCTTC
TRBJ1-2 | TRBD1 | . | TRBV5-1 | CASSLLRDRSDNYGYTF | TGCGCCAGCAGCCTTTTAAGGGACAGGTCCGATAACTATGGCTACACCTTC
TRBJ1-2 | . | few | TRBV7-9 | CASSRGKGWLPFVYTF | TGTGCCAGCAGCCGTGGAAAGGGGTGGCTACCATTTGTCTACACCTTC
TRBJ1-5 | TRBD1 | . | TRBV10-3 | CAISRDEQGSNQPQHF | TGTGCCATCAGCCGAGATGAACAGGGGAGCAATCAGCCCCAGCATTTT
TRBJ2-7 | . | . | TRBV7-9 | CACSLAGDEQYF | TGTGCCTGCAGCTTAGCAGGGGACGAGCAGTACTTC
TRBJ1-4 | TRBD1 | . | TRBV7-6 | CASSSQGAREKLFF | TGTGCCAGCAGCTCACAGGGGGCGCGTGAAAAACTGTTTTTT
TRBJ2-7 | . | few | TRBV6-2/TRBV6-3 | CASTGTGRSYEQYF | TGTGCCAGCACTGGGACGGGACGTTCCTACGAGCAGTACTTC
TRBJ2-3 | . | . | TRBV11-2 | CASSALATDTQYF | TGTGCCAGCAGCGCACTAGCAACAGATACGCAGTATTTT
TRBJ1-2 | TRBD1 | . | TRBV27 | CASGPNRDRAYGYTF | TGTGCCAGCGGCCCGAACCGGGACAGGGCCTATGGCTACACCTTC
TRBJ1-2 | TRBD1 | few | TRBV12-3/TRBV12-4 | CASSGTGGFTF | TGTGCCAGCAGTGGGACAGGGGGCTTCACCTTC
TRBJ2-7 | . | few | TRBV6-5 | CASRETGYYEQYF | TGTGCCAGCAGGGAGACAGGTTACTACGAGCAGTACTTC
TRBJ1-2 | TRBD1 | . | TRBV12-3/TRBV12-4 | CASSFRSWDRGKDYGYTF | TGTGCCAGCAGTTTTCGGAGTTGGGACAGGGGAAAGGACTATGGCTACACCTTC
TRBJ2-1 | . | . | TRBV4-3 | CASSQGLSGAGGEQFF | TGCGCCAGCAGCCAAGGTCTTTCAGGGGCTGGGGGTGAGCAGTTCTTC
TRBJ2-4 | TRBD1 | few | TRBV6-6 | CASSFKRTGKNIQYF | TGTGCCAGCAGTTTCAAACGGACAGGGAAAAACATTCAGTACTTC
TRBJ2-7 | . | few | TRBV18 | CASLEWGREQYF | TGTGCCAGCCTGGAATGGGGTCGCGAGCAGTACTTC
TRBJ2-7 | TRBD1 | once | TRBV7-2 | CASSTPGTGSTYEQYF | TGTGCCAGCAGCACCCCGGGGACAGGGAGCACCTACGAGCAGTACTTC
TRBJ2-3 | TRBD2 | . | TRBV5-1 | CASSFTSGILGDTQYF | TGCGCCAGCAGCTTTACTAGCGGGATCCTTGGGGATACGCAGTATTTT
TRBJ1-2 | . | . | TRBV4-2 | CASSQERQHYGYTF | TGTGCCAGCAGCCAAGAGAGACAGCACTATGGCTACACCTTC
TRBJ2-5 | TRBD2 | few | TRBV9 | CASSVGLAGEYQETQYF | TGTGCCAGCAGCGTAGGTCTTGCGGGGGAATACCAAGAGACCCAGTACTTC
TRBJ1-6 | . | few | TRBV9 | CASSVAGHANSPLHF | TGTGCCAGCAGCGTAGCGGGACACGCGAATTCACCCCTCCACTTT
TRBJ1-5 | . | . | TRBV7-9 | CASSPIQGRPQHF | TGTGCCAGCAGCCCGATACAGGGACGGCCCCAGCATTTT
TRBJ2-1 | TRBD2 | . | TRBV28 | CASSPGLGVGDEQFF | TGTGCCAGCAGTCCGGGACTAGGGGTGGGTGATGAGCAGTTCTTC
TRBJ2-6 | . | . | TRBV5-1 | CASTPGIGANVLTF | TGCGCCAGTACCCCAGGGATCGGGGCCAACGTCCTGACTTTC
TRBJ1-3 | . | . | TRBV28 | CASSFLVGPASGNTIYF | TGTGCCAGCAGTTTCTTGGTGGGCCCGGCCTCTGGAAACACCATATATTTT
TRBJ1-2 | . | few | TRBV28 | CASSLRPDYGYTF | TGTGCCAGCAGTTTACGTCCAGACTATGGCTACACCTTC